This T cell receptor beta chain was documented in a study of blood T cell repertoires in COVID-19. The method was immunoSEQ multiplex PCR; TCRdb's version includes in-frame clones alone and lacks a portion of them. The table shows over 200,000 clones, with approximately 90% occurring only once. Only one count was recorded for this clone. This CDR3 contains 12 residues. V lost 10 bases to trimming and J lost 6 bases; unmatched junction nucleotides: 6. Per the germline V gene, CDR1 is SEHNR and CDR2 is FQNEAQ (reference sequence). This receptor was taken from a man aged 35-49 years who had recovered from COVID-19. V and J are TRBV7-9 and TRBJ1-5; TRBD1 aligns across 7 bases. The sample was PBMCs or T cells enriched from blood (not recorded which). The CDR3 reads CAIQGTGQPQHF. In nucleotides, the CDR3 is TGTGCCATACAGGGGACGGGTCAGCCCCAGCATTTT.